This T cell receptor beta chain was sequenced in a study of T cell responses to AZD1222 COVID-19 vaccine. The V end lost 1 base, the J end lost 3 bases, and 9 bases lay between the germline ends. Looked up from germline, CDR1 is SGHAT and CDR2 is FQNNGV. The CDR3 extends over 15 amino acids. TCRdb keeps only in-frame clones here, not all; method: immunoSEQ multiplex PCR. The table shows 150,000 to 190,000 clones, with just over 90% occurring only once. This rearrangement joins TRBV11-2 to TRBJ2-2, with D unclear. The sequence was collected from an adult in good health. The sequences come from peripheral blood, collected on day 0 of AZD1222 vaccination. CDR3 sequence (DNA): TGTGCCAGCAGCTTAGGGTGGGCCTACACCGGGGAGCTGTTTTTT. It yields the protein CASSLGWAYTGELFF. Filled out from reference TRBV11-2 and TRBJ2-2, the complete variable domain reads EAGVAQSPRYKIIEKRQSVAFWCNPISGHATLYWYQQILGQGPKLLIQFQNNGVVDDSQLPKDRFSAERLKGVDSTLKIQPAKLEDSAVYLCASSLGWAYTGELFFGEGSRLTVL.